The 3 T cell receptor beta chains reported below all come from one sample, sequenced in a study of CD8+CD57+ T cells in acquired aplastic anemia. Genomic DNA templated the TCR beta VDJ and CDR3 profiling. TCRdb independently ran MiXCR on the reads; one entry per CDR3 protein. The sample records more than 150,000 distinct CDR3 sequences, around three fifths being singletons. The sample taken for sequencing was sorted CD4+, CD8+, or CD8+CD57+ T cells (not recorded which) from PBMCs. These receptors were taken from a human donor with severe aplastic anemia or a healthy control (not recorded which).

This chain uses TRBV5-4 with TRBJ2-3, with 14 bases aligning to TRBD2. There are 15 residues in the CDR3. Germline V gives CDR1 SGHNT, CDR2 YYREEE (reference sequence). Trimming removed 0 bases from V and 14 bases from J; junction bases left unmatched: 8. The CDR3 DNA is TGTGCCAGCAGCTTGGGGGGGACTAGCGGGAGTAGTTGGTATTTT. Amino acid sequence: CASSLGGTSGSSWYF.

The chain recombines TRBV9 with TRBJ1-6, with 8 bases matching TRBD1. The ends lost 3 bases at V and 5 bases at J; junction bases unmatched: 4. CDR3 size: 15 residues. CDR1 and CDR2 from the germline V gene are SGDLS and YYNGEE. DNA of the CDR3: TGTGCCAGCAGCGGATGGACAGGGAATAATTCACCCCTCCACTTT. It yields the protein CASSGWTGNNSPLHF.

The chain carries TRBV7-3 and TRBJ2-5; 7 nucleotides agree with TRBD2. Germline V gene data show CDR1 as SGHTA and CDR2 as FQGTGA. The CDR3 has 15 amino acids. Trimming took 0 bases from V and 2 from J; bases not matched to a gene: 3. CDR3 residues: CASSLTGGIQETQYF. The CDR3 DNA reads as TGTGCCAGCAGCTTAACGGGGGGGATACAAGAGACCCAGTACTTC.